This T cell receptor (beta chain) was identified during a study of blood T cell repertoires in COVID-19. In the study overall: Both acute and convalescent COVID-19 samples were obtained from the United States, Italy and Spain.

With 4 bases removed from V and 0 bases from J, the gap between germline ends came to 15 bases. The CDR3 is 17 amino acids. Germline CDR1 and CDR2: MNHEY and SMNVEV (reference sequence). Clinical histories supplied by participants themselves formed the basis of cohort assignment. Sequencing used immunoSEQ multiplex PCR; TCRdb keeps in-frame clones, though not all of them. This table holds 250,000 or so clones, 85% to 90% found once. The rearrangement uses TRBV27 and TRBJ2-2; tentative D call: TRBD1 (6 bases). The TCR originated in a woman aged 25 to 45 with acute COVID-19. The sequencing sample was made of PBMCs or T cells enriched from blood (not recorded which). CDR3 residues: CASSSPGTNANTGELFF. DNA for the CDR3: TGTGCCAGCAGTTCTCCCGGGACAAATGCGAACACCGGGGAGCTGTTTTTT.